This entry concerns a single T cell receptor (beta chain). Its antigen is not identified. Germline CDR1 is MNHEY and CDR2 is SMNVEV (reference sequence). V gave up 4 bases and J gave up 4 bases, with 16 bases separating them. CDR3 length equals 15 residues. The source of the sample is a study of cytomegalovirus exposure and HLA in healthy donors. Study findings and constraints: Further analysis, carried out later, found HLA-associated TCR beta chains more clonally expanded than equally common other chains. With further analysis later on, most CMV-associated TCR beta chains appeared HLA-restricted. Association of 15,000 to 20,000 TCR beta sequences with HLA alleles was found at 0.05 false discovery rate in a later analysis.

Primers: 60 Vbeta forward and 13 Jbeta reverse. Measured with immunoSEQ multiplex PCR; TCRdb has only the in-frame clones, and not every one. Of 90,000 to 120,000 clones listed, 82% are singletons. The rearrangement uses TRBV27 and TRBJ1-1, with D possibly TRBD1 on 5 matching bases. The TCR comes from a young man in good health and CMV-seropositive. The specimen sequenced was PBMCs. CDR3 sequence: CASSSISGGGTEAFF. The CDR3 nucleotides are TGTGCCAGCAGTTCCATATCGGGGGGAGGCACTGAAGCTTTCTTT.